One and the same sample provided the 20 T cell receptor beta chains below, sequenced in a study of patients and donors after allogeneic stem cell transplantation. TCRdb analysed the RT-PCR reads with MiXCR anew, one entry per CDR3 protein. Here the sample spans 800,000 to 1,000,000 distinct CDR3 sequences, under 20% being singletons. Sequenced sample: blood, either unsorted or a sorted T cell fraction (not recorded which). These receptors were collected from a human donor who was either an allogeneic HSCT recipient or a stem cell or donor lymphocyte infusion donor (not recorded which). It is not recorded whose cells these are; they may come from a transplant donor.

This clonotype was seen a few times. Written as DNA, the CDR3 is TGCGCCAGCAGCCAAGATACATCCGGGGTAACTGAAGCTTTCTTT. It codes for CASSQDTSGVTEAFF. The chain employs TRBV4-3 and TRBJ1-1; D is ambiguous. Germline V gene sequence: CDR1 LGHNA, CDR2 YSLEER. The CDR3 is 15 amino acids. V lost 0 bases, J lost 5 bases, and 13 bases lay in between.

The chain joins TRBV18 to TRBJ1-2, with D unclear. This CDR3 is 13 amino acids long. Germline CDR1 KGHSH, CDR2 LQKENI. V lost 3 bases and J lost 4, with 9 bases in between. The CDR3 coding sequence is TGTGCCAGCTCACCGGAACGGTTCTATGGCTACACCTTC. It is translated as CASSPERFYGYTF.

This clonotype was seen ten or more times. The chain combines TRBV20-1 with TRBJ1-1, with D maybe TRBD1 (5 bases). The CDR3 has 13 amino acids. Germline V gives CDR1 DFQATT, CDR2 SNEGSKA (reference sequence). V lost 2 bases and J 3 bases, leaving 10 bases between the germline ends. CDR3 loop: CSARRDLDTEAFF. CDR3 nucleotide sequence: TGCAGTGCTAGACGGGACCTAGACACTGAAGCTTTCTTT.

This clonotype was observed many times. This chain links TRBV6-5 with TRBJ1-2, with D unclear. Germline CDR1 and CDR2: MNHEY and SVGAGI. V was cut by 4 bases and J by 2 bases, with 8 bases left in between. The CDR3 contains 13 residues. The CDR3 nucleotides read TGTGCCAGCAGTTGGGCCAGGAACTATGGCTACACCTTC. Translation: CASSWARNYGYTF.

The chain recombines TRBV7-6 with TRBJ2-3; 8 positions match TRBD1. CDR1 is SGHVS, CDR2 FNYEAQ, per germline. The length of the CDR3 is 15 residues. V shed 4 bases, J shed 4 bases, and the junction held 7 bases outside the gene matches. The CDR3 coding sequence is TGTGCCAGCAGCTCGCGACAGGGGTTATCAGATACGCAGTATTTT. This translates into CASSSRQGLSDTQYF.

The chain joins TRBV5-1 to TRBJ2-1; a weak D match, TRBD1 (6 bases). V lost 6 bases to trimming and J lost 9 bases, with 19 bases between them. Germline V gene sequence: CDR1 SGHRS, CDR2 YFSETQ. The CDR3 loop spans 14 amino acids. CDR3 region: CASNRDNTSGEQFF. The CDR3 DNA is TGCGCCAGCAACCGGGACAACACTAGTGGTGAGCAGTTCTTC. The full variable domain, its missing parts supplied by reference TRBV5-1 and TRBJ2-1, is KAGVTQTPRYLIKTRGQQVTLSCSPISGHRSVSWYQQTPGQGLQFLFEYFSETQRNKGNFPGRFSGRQFSNSRSEMNVSTLELGDSALYLCASNRDNTSGEQFFGPGTRLTVL.

This chain links TRBV27 with TRBJ2-7; D perhaps matches TRBD1 (5 bases). Trimming cost V 4 bases and J 3 bases, with 13 bases left between them. The CDR3 is made up of 14 amino acids. Germline V gene data show CDR1 as MNHEY and CDR2 as SMNVEV (reference sequence). The CDR3 region is CASSSRQKGYEQYF. CDR3 sequence (DNA): TGTGCCAGCAGTTCCCGACAGAAAGGCTACGAGCAGTACTTC.

This clonotype was recorded many times. V is TRBV25-1 and J is TRBJ1-6; the D is unclear. The CDR3 length is 16 residues. Germline CDR1 reads MGHDK; CDR2 reads SYGVNS. V dropped 6 bases and J dropped 6 bases, with 18 bases sitting between them. CDR3 amino acids: CASRPSSSPGNSPLHF. CDR3 in DNA: TGTGCCAGCAGACCTTCTTCAAGCCCCGGTAATTCACCCCTCCACTTT.

This clonotype showed up just a few times. This rearrangement joins TRBV20-1 to TRBJ1-6, with D possibly matching TRBD1 (6 bases). This CDR3 is 15 amino acids long. The germline gives CDR1 DFQATT, CDR2 SNEGSKA (reference sequence). V lost 2 bases, J lost 8 bases, and 16 bases lay in between. The CDR3 DNA reads as TGCAGTGCTAGATGGGGGGCCCTTGGGGATTCACCCCTCCACTTT. Encoded protein: CSARWGALGDSPLHF.

CDR3 in amino acids: CASSHPGSYTQYF. The DNA of the CDR3 is TGTGCCAGCAGCCACCCCGGCTCCTATACGCAGTATTTT. This chain links TRBV6-2 or TRBV6-3 with TRBJ2-3, with unresolved D. This CDR3 spans 13 amino acids. V was shortened by 6 bases and J by 7 bases, with 14 bases between the two germline ends. Germline V gives CDR1 MNHEY, CDR2 SVGEGT.

This clonotype was seen only a few times. The chain is built from TRBV6-1 and TRBJ2-5; 7 bases map to TRBD1. J lost 4 bases, V lost 6 bases, and 8 bases had no gene match. The CDR3 consists of 14 residues. CDR1 and CDR2 (germline): MNHNS, SASEGT. DNA for the CDR3: TGTGCCAGCAGCCGGGACAGCGGAGTAGAGACCCAGTACTTC. It yields the protein CASSRDSGVETQYF.

This chain joins TRBV15 and TRBJ2-5; D remains unclear. The CDR3 loop spans 15 amino acids. The V gene lost 0 bases and the J gene lost 1 base, with 9 bases spanning the gap. Germline values: CDR1 LNHNV, CDR2 YYDKDF (reference sequence). CDR3 sequence reads: CATSRERTAQETQYF. In DNA form, the CDR3 reads TGTGCCACCAGCAGAGAACGAACAGCCCAAGAGACCCAGTACTTC.

This clonotype was picked up a small number of times. CDR3: CASSQGNSGGLTDTQYF. CDR3 nucleotides: TGCGCCAGCAGCCAAGGGAATAGCGGGGGCCTCACAGATACGCAGTATTTT. The chain links TRBV4-3 to TRBJ2-3; 9 nucleotides agree with TRBD2. From germline, CDR1 is LGHNA and CDR2 YSLEER. The CDR3 runs 17 residues. Trimming removed 1 base from V and 2 bases from J; junction bases left unmatched: 7.

In this sample, this clonotype turned up many times. The chain combines TRBV12-3 or TRBV12-4 with TRBJ2-7, with D uncertain. This CDR3 is 14 amino acids long. V lost 5 bases and J lost 3, with 14 bases in between. CDR3 sequence: CASSLTTGFYEQYF. CDR3 DNA: TGTGCCAGCAGTCTAACTACGGGCTTCTACGAGCAGTACTTC.

In this sample, this clonotype turned up a few times. CDR3 bases: TGTGCCAGCAGCCCCGAGGAGGGCCTATCAGCTTTCTTT. Its protein is CASSPEEGLSAFF. The chain uses TRBV9 and TRBJ1-1; unclear D gene. The CDR3 is 13 amino acids. Germline values: CDR1 SGDLS, CDR2 YYNGEE. The V and J ends lost 4 bases and 10 bases respectively, with 17 bases between them.

The count of this clonotype is one. This chain links TRBV20-1 with TRBJ1-1; 7 positions match TRBD1. Per the germline V gene, CDR1 is DFQATT and CDR2 is SNEGSKA (reference sequence). V lost 0 bases and J lost 8; bases outside the gene matches: 0. The CDR3 loop spans 11 amino acids. The CDR3 spells CSARETGEAFF. The CDR3 region has the DNA TGCAGTGCTAGAGAGACAGGGGAAGCTTTCTTT.

This clonotype was seen a handful of times. The chain links TRBV27 to TRBJ2-1; D ambiguous. Germline assignment: CDR1 MNHEY and CDR2 SMNVEV (reference sequence). The CDR3 runs 13 residues. V was pared by 1 base and J by 9 bases, with 10 bases between. CDR3 nucleotides: TGTGCCAGCAGTTTATTATTCGGCCTTGAGCAGTTCTTC. This sequence encodes CASSLLFGLEQFF.

The CDR3 here is CSVLREDSSYEQYF. As DNA, the CDR3 is TGCAGCGTTCTTAGAGAAGACAGTTCCTACGAGCAGTACTTC. The chain combines TRBV29-1 with TRBJ2-7; tentative D call: TRBD1 (5 bases). CDR3 length equals 14 residues. The V end lost 5 bases, the J end lost 1 base, and 15 bases lay between the germline ends. The V gene's germline CDR1 is SQVTM and CDR2 ANQGSEA.

The V and J genes are TRBV15 and TRBJ2-3, with D perhaps TRBD2 (6 bases). Germline V gives CDR1 LNHNV, CDR2 YYDKDF (reference sequence). V lost 1 base to trimming and J lost 7 bases, with 18 bases between them. The CDR3 has 16 residues. CDR3 nucleotide sequence: TGTGCCACCAGCAGAGTTCCTAGGGCGGGGATAAATACGCAGTATTTT. This codes for CATSRVPRAGINTQYF.

This chain connects TRBV6-5 to TRBJ1-1; possible D gene TRBD1, 6 bases. V lost 1 base and J lost 2, with 11 bases in between. The CDR3 extends over 15 amino acids. Germline CDR1 MNHEY, CDR2 SVGAGI. The CDR3 here is CASSYFGGANTEAFF. CDR3 sequence (DNA): TGTGCCAGCAGTTACTTCGGGGGCGCAAACACTGAAGCTTTCTTT.